This T cell receptor (beta chain) was observed in a study of blood T cell repertoires in COVID-19. As handled by the study authors: Reference gene primer amplification gave nucleated cell count estimates. The repertoire was sequenced with immunoSEQ multiplex PCR; TCRdb's copy has only in-frame clones and lacks some. V, J and clone size were drawn from that table, and D and trimming were deduced from the DNA. The sample comprises roughly 300,000 clones, approximately 85% of which are singletons, and approximately 7.9% rests with the top ten. The TCR sequence derives from a human donor in a cohort sampled during active COVID-19. Sequenced: peripheral blood.

The CDR3 protein is CATGTGYGYTF. As DNA, the CDR3 is TGTGCCACCGGGACAGGCTATGGCTACACCTTC. This chain joins TRBV24-1 and TRBJ1-2; 8 bases are a match to TRBD1. The CDR3 covers 11 residues. Germline CDR1 and CDR2: KGHDR and SFDVKD. The V segment lost 9 bases and the J segment 4 bases; nucleotides outside the gene matches: 0.